One sample yielded the 23 T cell receptor beta chains listed below, sequenced in a study of human T cells and chemical hapten exposure. Described time point: pre-sensitization, week 0. The treatment denotes: therapeutic diphenylcyclopropenone sensitization with weekly scalp DPC. From the RACE reads, TCRdb called clonotypes with MiXCR, one entry per CDR3 protein. In the table there are approximately 320,000 distinct CDR3 sequences, around 5% of which are singletons. Source: whole blood, taken in connection with sensitization to the hapten diphenylcyclopropenone (DPC). The receptors were gathered from a woman between 18 and 29 years old with alopecia areata. Some clones in this sample may be carry-over from other donors' samples.

This clonotype appeared many times. This chain uses TRBV6-2 or TRBV6-3 with TRBJ2-3; TRBD2 aligns across 7 bases. The CDR3 consists of 14 residues. Unmatched junction bases numbered 8, after V lost 6 bases and J lost 5 bases. CDR1 is MNHEY and CDR2 is SVGEGT in the germline V gene. CDR3 coding DNA: TGTGCCAGCAGGGGCGGGGGAAAGGGAGATACGCAGTATTTT. Translating it yields CASRGGGKGDTQYF.

The chain links TRBV6-5 to TRBJ2-1, with D perhaps matching TRBD1 (6 bases). The germline gives CDR1 MNHEY, CDR2 SVGAGI. The V end was cut by 5 bases, the J end by 5 bases, with 16 bases between. The CDR3 length is 15 residues. The CDR3 DNA sequence: TGTGCCAGCAGTAAATTCGGGACATCAAACAATGAGCAGTTCTTC. Translation gives CASSKFGTSNNEQFF.

Only a few counts were recorded for this clonotype. The chain uses TRBV6-1 and TRBJ2-7; the D gene is possibly TRBD1 (6 bases). Trimming removed 4 bases from V and 7 bases from J, with 8 bases in between. The CDR3 covers 11 residues. Germline lookup yields CDR1 MNHNS and CDR2 SASEGT. CDR3: CASSGGQEQYF. Written as DNA, the CDR3 is TGTGCCAGCAGTGGAGGACAGGAGCAGTACTTC.

The chain carries TRBV7-9 and TRBJ1-1, with 8 bases lining up with TRBD1. The ends lost 5 bases at V and 5 bases at J; junction bases unmatched: 10. The germline V gene encodes CDR1 SEHNR and CDR2 FQNEAQ (reference sequence). The CDR3 spans 15 residues. The CDR3 protein is CASSRQTGVRTEAFF. CDR3 nucleotide sequence: TGTGCCAGCAGCCGGCAGACAGGGGTGAGGACTGAAGCTTTCTTT.

This clonotype was recorded at least ten times. The chain combines TRBV4-3 with TRBJ1-5; D gene ambiguous. CDR1 and CDR2 (germline): LGHNA, YSLEER. Trimming took 0 bases from V and 4 from J, leaving 7 bases between them. The CDR3 extends over 14 amino acids. CDR3 protein: CASSQDKGNQPQHF. CDR3 bases: TGCGCCAGCAGCCAAGACAAAGGGAATCAGCCCCAGCATTTT.

This clonotype has at least ten counts. This sequence joins TRBV28 and TRBJ2-1; 15 bases match TRBD2. V shed 10 bases and J 4 bases; nucleotides not matched to a gene: 14. CDR3 size: 18 residues. Germline CDR1 MDHEN, CDR2 SYDVKM. DNA of the CDR3: TGTGCCACCAGAGGGACTAGCGGGGGGACCGTACGATACAATGAGCAGTTCTTC. Translating gives CATRGTSGGTVRYNEQFF.

The sample holds many counts of this clonotype. V usage is TRBV29-1 and J usage is TRBJ2-7; D might be TRBD1 (7 bases). The V gene's germline CDR1 is SQVTM and CDR2 ANQGSEA. This CDR3 is built from 14 residues. V dropped 2 bases and J dropped 7 bases, with 18 bases sitting between them. The CDR3 here is CSVESRSTGREQYF. The CDR3 DNA reads TGCAGCGTTGAATCCCGCTCGACAGGGAGGGAGCAGTACTTC.

This clonotype showed up many times. This chain uses TRBV29-1 with TRBJ2-7; unclear D gene. The V end lost 4 bases, the J end lost 3 bases, and 13 bases lay between the germline ends. CDR1 and CDR2 (germline): SQVTM, ANQGSEA. CDR3 length equals 13 residues. CDR3 in DNA: TGCAGCGTTGGCCGGAGTTTGGGCTACGAGCAGTACTTC. The encoded protein is CSVGRSLGYEQYF.

The J gene is TRBJ1-6, the V gene TRBV4-1; D is undetermined. Germline-derived CDR1 and CDR2 are MGHRA and YSYEKL. V lost 6 bases and J lost 8, with 8 bases in between. There are 12 residues in the CDR3. This CDR3 is CASSFPYSPLHF. CDR3 DNA sequence: TGCGCCAGCAGTTTTCCGTATTCACCCCTCCACTTT.

The gene calls are TRBV9 and TRBJ1-6; D is ambiguous. Germline V CDR1 and CDR2: SGDLS, YYNGEE. V gave up 2 bases and J gave up 9 bases, with 9 bases separating them. This CDR3 is 13 amino acids long. The CDR3 DNA sequence: TGTGCCAGCAGCGTTAAGGATGCTTCACCCCTCCACTTT. As protein: CASSVKDASPLHF.

This clonotype was counted many times. The chain joins TRBV29-1 to TRBJ2-1; the D gene is possibly TRBD2 (6 bases). CDR1 is SQVTM and CDR2 is ANQGSEA in the germline V gene. Trimming removed 1 base from V and 4 bases from J, with 20 bases in between. The CDR3 loop spans 17 amino acids. Written as DNA, the CDR3 is TGCAGCGTTGAAGGCCTAGTAGGGCCTAGCGAGTACAATGAGCAGTTCTTC. Amino acid sequence: CSVEGLVGPSEYNEQFF.

V usage is TRBV5-6 and J usage is TRBJ2-5; a possible D gene is TRBD2 (6 bases). V was cut by 3 bases and J by 2 bases, with 8 bases left in between. This CDR3 has 13 amino acids. CDR1 and CDR2 from the germline V gene are SGHDT and YYEEEE. CDR3 nucleotides: TGTGCCAGCAGCTGGAGGGGACAAGAGACCCAGTACTTC. It is translated as CASSWRGQETQYF.

This clonotype was picked up many times. The chain carries TRBV20-1 and TRBJ1-4, with TRBD1 as a possible D gene (6 bases). The CDR3 length is 13 residues. The germline V gene has CDR1 DFQATT and CDR2 SNEGSKA (reference sequence). V was cut by 3 bases and J by 8 bases, with 13 bases left in between. This CDR3 is CSARWGLEEKLFF. In DNA, the CDR3 is TGCAGTGCTAGGTGGGGGCTTGAGGAAAAACTGTTTTTT.

In this sample, this clonotype turned up many times. This chain links TRBV4-3 with TRBJ1-1, with D maybe TRBD1 (6 bases). Germline CDR1 LGHNA, CDR2 YSLEER. CDR3 size: 15 residues. Deletions cut 3 bases from V and 5 bases from J, with 16 bases between. CDR3 sequence (DNA): TGCGCCAGCAGCCATACTAAGGGGGGGTGGACTGAAGCTTTCTTT. It specifies CASSHTKGGWTEAFF.

The chain is built from TRBV7-9 and TRBJ1-6; D remains unclear. The CDR3 consists of 17 residues. V dropped 5 bases and J dropped 0 bases, with 14 bases sitting between them. Per germline, CDR1 SEHNR and CDR2 FQNEAQ (reference sequence). The CDR3 is CASSPKAGSSYNSPLHF. The CDR3 DNA is TGTGCCAGCAGCCCGAAGGCCGGCAGCTCCTATAATTCACCCCTCCACTTT.

A note on this clonotype: A clone one base away is much larger, so this may be a read error. The rearrangement joins TRBV6-5 to TRBJ1-2; D might be TRBD1 (5 bases). The germline V gene has CDR1 MNHEY and CDR2 SVGAGI. Trimming stripped 5 bases from V and 1 base from J, with 8 bases between. The CDR3 runs to 13 residues. The CDR3 DNA follows: TGTGCCAGCAGTGCGACAGTTAACTATGGCTACACCTTC. It specifies CASSATVNYGYTF.

This clonotype was observed at least ten times. This chain links TRBV3-1 with TRBJ2-3; 9 positions match TRBD2. CDR1 LGHDT and CDR2 YNNKEL come from the germline V gene (reference sequence). The CDR3 spans 17 residues. J lost 6 bases, V lost 0 bases, and 10 bases had no gene match. The CDR3 DNA sequence: TGTGCCAGCAGCCAAGATCAAGCGGGGGGCCGGTTTGATACGCAGTATTTT. It codes for CASSQDQAGGRFDTQYF.

This clonotype was seen a handful of times. The rearrangement links TRBV13 to TRBJ2-2, with 11 bases aligning to TRBD1. The CDR3 is made up of 17 amino acids. The V gene end was trimmed by 5 bases and the J gene end by 3 bases; junction bases not matched to a gene: 8. The germline gives CDR1 PRHDT, CDR2 FYEKMQ (reference sequence). CDR3 sequence (DNA): TGTGCCAGCAGCCATCGTCGGACAGGGGGCGACACCGGGGAGCTGTTTTTT. It translates to CASSHRRTGGDTGELFF.

Ten or more counts support this clonotype. The rearrangement uses TRBV7-9 and TRBJ1-2, with D unclear. Germline assignment: CDR1 SEHNR and CDR2 FQNEAQ (reference sequence). The CDR3 is made up of 13 amino acids. Trimming pared 6 bases from V and 0 bases from J, leaving 8 bases between. CDR3 protein: CASRNLANYGYTF. CDR3 in DNA: TGTGCCAGCAGGAATTTAGCTAACTATGGCTACACCTTC.

The genes are TRBV29-1 and TRBJ2-1, with D perhaps matching TRBD2 (5 bases). V was trimmed by 3 bases and J by 12 bases, leaving 15 bases between them. CDR3 length equals 12 residues. In germline, CDR1 is SQVTM, CDR2 ANQGSEA. CDR3: CSVELMAGGQFF. For the CDR3, the DNA is TGCAGCGTTGAGTTAATGGCAGGAGGGCAGTTCTTC.

The gene calls are TRBV7-8 and TRBJ1-1; D gene uncertain. Germline lookup yields CDR1 SGHVS and CDR2 FQNEAQ. V was clipped by 3 bases and J by 2 bases, with 16 bases between them. This CDR3 contains 16 residues. The CDR3 bases are TGTGCCAGCAGCTTGCGAGACTTCTCGCTAAACACTGAAGCTTTCTTT. Amino acids: CASSLRDFSLNTEAFF.

The table lists this clonotype with a few counts. The rearrangement uses TRBV4-2 and TRBJ2-3, with 7 bases identical to TRBD2. The CDR3 runs to 19 residues. Germline V lookup: CDR1 LGHNA, CDR2 YNFKEQ. The ends lost 4 bases at V and 0 bases at J; junction bases unmatched: 16. Written as DNA, the CDR3 is TGTGCCAGCAGCCCGGAGCGGCTAGCGGTCGACACGAGCACAGATACGCAGTATTTT. It encodes CASSPERLAVDTSTDTQYF.

This chain uses TRBV2 with TRBJ1-5; 7 nucleotides agree with TRBD1. V lost 0 bases and J lost 3; bases outside the gene matches: 2. CDR3 length: 15 amino acids. Germline CDR1 reads SNHLY; CDR2 reads FYNNEI. The CDR3 loop reads CASSEATGFNQPQHF. The DNA of the CDR3 is TGTGCCAGCAGTGAAGCGACAGGGTTCAATCAGCCCCAGCATTTT.